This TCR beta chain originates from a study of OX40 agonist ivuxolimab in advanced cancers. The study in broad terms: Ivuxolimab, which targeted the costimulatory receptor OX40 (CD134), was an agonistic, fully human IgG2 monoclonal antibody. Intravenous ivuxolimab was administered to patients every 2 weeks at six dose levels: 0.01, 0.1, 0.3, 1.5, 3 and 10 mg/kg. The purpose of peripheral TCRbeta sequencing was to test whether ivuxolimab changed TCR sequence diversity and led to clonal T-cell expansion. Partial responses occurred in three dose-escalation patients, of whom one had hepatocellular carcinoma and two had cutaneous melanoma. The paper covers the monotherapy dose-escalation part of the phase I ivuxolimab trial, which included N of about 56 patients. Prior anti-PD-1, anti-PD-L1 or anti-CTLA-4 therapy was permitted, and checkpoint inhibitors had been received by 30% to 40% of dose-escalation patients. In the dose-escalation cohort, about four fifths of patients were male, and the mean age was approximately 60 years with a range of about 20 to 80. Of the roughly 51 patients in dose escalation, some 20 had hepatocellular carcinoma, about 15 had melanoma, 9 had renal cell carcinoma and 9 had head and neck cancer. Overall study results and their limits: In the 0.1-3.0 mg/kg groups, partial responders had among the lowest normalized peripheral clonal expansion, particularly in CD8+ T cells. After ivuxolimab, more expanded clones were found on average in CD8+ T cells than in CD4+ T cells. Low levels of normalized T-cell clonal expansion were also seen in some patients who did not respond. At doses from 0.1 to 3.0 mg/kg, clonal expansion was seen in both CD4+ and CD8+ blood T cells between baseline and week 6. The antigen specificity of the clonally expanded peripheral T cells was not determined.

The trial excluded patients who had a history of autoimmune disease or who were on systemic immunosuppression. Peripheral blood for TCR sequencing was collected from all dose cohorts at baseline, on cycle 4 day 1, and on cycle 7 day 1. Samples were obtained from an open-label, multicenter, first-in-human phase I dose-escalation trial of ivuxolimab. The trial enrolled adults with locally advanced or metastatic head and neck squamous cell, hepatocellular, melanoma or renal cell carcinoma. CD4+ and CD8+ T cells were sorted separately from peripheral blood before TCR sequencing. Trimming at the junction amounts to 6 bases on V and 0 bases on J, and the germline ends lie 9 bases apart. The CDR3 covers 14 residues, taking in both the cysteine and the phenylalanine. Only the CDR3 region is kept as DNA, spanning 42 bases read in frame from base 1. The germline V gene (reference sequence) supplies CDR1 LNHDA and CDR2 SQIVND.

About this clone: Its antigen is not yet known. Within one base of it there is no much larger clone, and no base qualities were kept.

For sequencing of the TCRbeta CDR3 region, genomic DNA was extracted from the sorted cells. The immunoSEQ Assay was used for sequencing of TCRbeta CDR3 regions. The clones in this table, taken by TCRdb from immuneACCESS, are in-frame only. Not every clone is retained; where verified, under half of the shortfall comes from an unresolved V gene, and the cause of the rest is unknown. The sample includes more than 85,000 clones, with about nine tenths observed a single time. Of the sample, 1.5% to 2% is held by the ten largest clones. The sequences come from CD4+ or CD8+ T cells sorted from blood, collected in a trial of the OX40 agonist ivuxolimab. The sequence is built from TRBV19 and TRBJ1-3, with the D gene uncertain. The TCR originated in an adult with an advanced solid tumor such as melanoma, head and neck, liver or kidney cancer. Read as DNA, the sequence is TGTGCCAGTAGACCGAACTCCTCTGGAAACACCATATATTTT. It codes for CASRPNSSGNTIYF.